This note documents a single T cell receptor beta chain sequence. Its matching antigen is unknown. This sample includes further DNA sequences coding for the same CDR3. These data come from a study of OX40 agonist ivuxolimab in advanced cancers. Study-level information: While on treatment, patients had intravenous ivuxolimab at 0.01 to 10 mg/kg every 2 weeks. Patients achieving partial responses numbered three: one hepatocellular carcinoma case and two cutaneous melanoma cases.

Method: immunoSEQ multiplex PCR; TCRdb's copy keeps in-frame clones and lacks some. The top ten clones hold under 0.5% of a sample with 50,000 to 75,000 clones, around 87% of them seen once. Notes on the study in general: Patients with a partial response at 0.1-3.0 mg/kg had among the lowest clonal expansion.

CDR1 and CDR2 (germline): SGHRS, YFSETQ. This CDR3 region has 14 residues. J was trimmed by 8 bases and V by 0 bases; bases with no gene match: 3. This chain joins TRBV5-1 and TRBJ1-2, with TRBD1 matching 11 bases. The specimen comprised CD4+ or CD8+ T cells sorted from blood, sampled in a trial of the OX40 agonist ivuxolimab. This sequence originates from an adult with an advanced solid tumor such as melanoma, head and neck, liver or kidney cancer. CDR3 sequence reads: CASSLVGTGGGYTF. The CDR3 region has the DNA TGCGCCAGCAGCTTGGTAGGGACAGGGGGAGGCTACACCTTC.